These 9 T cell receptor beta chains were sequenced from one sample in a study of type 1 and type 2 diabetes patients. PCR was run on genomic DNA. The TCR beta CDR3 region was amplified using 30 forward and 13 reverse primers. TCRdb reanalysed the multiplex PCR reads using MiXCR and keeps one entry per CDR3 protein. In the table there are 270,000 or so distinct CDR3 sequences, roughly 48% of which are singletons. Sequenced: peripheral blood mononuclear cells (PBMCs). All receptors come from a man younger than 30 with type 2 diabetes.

The CDR3 DNA follows: TGTGCCAGTAGTGACAGGGGATCGTCACCCCTCCACTTT. This gives the protein CASSDRGSSPLHF. The genes are TRBV19 and TRBJ1-6; 8 bases are a match to TRBD1. V lost 5 bases, J lost 10 bases, and 4 bases stayed unmatched. The CDR3 runs to 13 residues. Germline V CDR1 and CDR2: LNHDA, SQIVND (reference sequence).

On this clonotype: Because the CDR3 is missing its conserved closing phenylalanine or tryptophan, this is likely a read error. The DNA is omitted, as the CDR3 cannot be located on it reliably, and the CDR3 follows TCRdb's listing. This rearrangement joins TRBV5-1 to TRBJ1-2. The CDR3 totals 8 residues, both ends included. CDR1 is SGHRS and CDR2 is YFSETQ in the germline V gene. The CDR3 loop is CASSLALL.

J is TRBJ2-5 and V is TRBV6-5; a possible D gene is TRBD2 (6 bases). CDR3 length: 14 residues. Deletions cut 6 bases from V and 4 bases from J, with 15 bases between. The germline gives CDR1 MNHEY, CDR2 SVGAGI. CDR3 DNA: TGTGCCAGCAGACTGACTAGTTTGGGAGAGACCCAGTACTTC. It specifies CASRLTSLGETQYF.

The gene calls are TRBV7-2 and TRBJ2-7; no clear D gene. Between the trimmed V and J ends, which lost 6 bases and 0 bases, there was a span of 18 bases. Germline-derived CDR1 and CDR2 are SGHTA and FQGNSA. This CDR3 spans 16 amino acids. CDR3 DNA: TGTGCCAGCAGGCTAGGTGGCAGGCGTTACTCCTACGAGCAGTACTTC. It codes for CASRLGGRRYSYEQYF.

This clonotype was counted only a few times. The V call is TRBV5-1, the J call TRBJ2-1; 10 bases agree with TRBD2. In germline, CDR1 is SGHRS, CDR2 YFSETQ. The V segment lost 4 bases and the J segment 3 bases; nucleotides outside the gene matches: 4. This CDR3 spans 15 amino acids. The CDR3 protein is CASSHGLAVYNEQFF. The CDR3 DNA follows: TGCGCCAGCAGCCACGGACTAGCGGTCTACAATGAGCAGTTCTTC.

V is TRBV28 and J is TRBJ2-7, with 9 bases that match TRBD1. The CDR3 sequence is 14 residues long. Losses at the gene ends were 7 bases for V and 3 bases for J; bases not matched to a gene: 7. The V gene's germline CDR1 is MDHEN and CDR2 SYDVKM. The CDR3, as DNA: TGTGCCAGCACCCTGGGACAGGGAAACTACGAGCAGTACTTC. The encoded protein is CASTLGQGNYEQYF. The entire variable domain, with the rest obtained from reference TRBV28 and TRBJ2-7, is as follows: DVKVTQSSRYLVKRTGEKVFLECVQDMDHENMFWYRQDPGLGLRLIYFSYDVKMKEKGDIPEGYSVSREKKERFSLILESASTNQTSMYLCASTLGQGNYEQYFGPGTRLTVT.

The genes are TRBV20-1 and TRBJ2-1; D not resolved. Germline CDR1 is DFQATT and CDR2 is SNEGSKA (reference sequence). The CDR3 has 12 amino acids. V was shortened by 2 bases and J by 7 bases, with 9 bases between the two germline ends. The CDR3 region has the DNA TGCAGTGCTAGACCGCTCAGGAATGAGCAGTTCTTC. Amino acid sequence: CSARPLRNEQFF.

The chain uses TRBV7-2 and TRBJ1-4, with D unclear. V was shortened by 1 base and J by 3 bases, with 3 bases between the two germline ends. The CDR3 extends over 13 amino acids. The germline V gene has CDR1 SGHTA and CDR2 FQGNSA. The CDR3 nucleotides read TGTGCCAGCAGCTTAGTTTCTAATGAAAAACTGTTTTTT. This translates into CASSLVSNEKLFF. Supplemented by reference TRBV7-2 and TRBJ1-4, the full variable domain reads GAGVSQSPSNKVTEKGKDVELRCDPISGHTALYWYRQSLGQGLEFLIYFQGNSAPDKSGLPSDRFSAERTGGSVSTLTIQRTQQEDSAVYLCASSLVSNEKLFFGSGTQLSVL.

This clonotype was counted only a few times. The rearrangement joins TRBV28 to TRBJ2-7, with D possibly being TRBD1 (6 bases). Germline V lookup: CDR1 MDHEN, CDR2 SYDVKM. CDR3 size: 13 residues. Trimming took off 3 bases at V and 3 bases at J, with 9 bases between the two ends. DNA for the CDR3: TGTGCCAGCAGTTTCGGACAGATCTACGAGCAGTACTTC. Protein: CASSFGQIYEQYF.